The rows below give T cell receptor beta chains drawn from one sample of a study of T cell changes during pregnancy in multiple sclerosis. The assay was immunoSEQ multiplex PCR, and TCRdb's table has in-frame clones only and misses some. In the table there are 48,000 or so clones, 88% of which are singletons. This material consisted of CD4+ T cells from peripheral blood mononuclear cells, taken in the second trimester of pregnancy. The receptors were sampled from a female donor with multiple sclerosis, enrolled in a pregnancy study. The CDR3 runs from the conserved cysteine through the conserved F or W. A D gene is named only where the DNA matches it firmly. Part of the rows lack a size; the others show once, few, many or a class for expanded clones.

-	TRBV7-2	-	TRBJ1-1	TGTGCCAGCAGCTCCCGTCGACAGATTGAAGCTTTCTTT	CASSSRRQIEAFF
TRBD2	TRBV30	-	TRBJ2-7	TGTGCCTGGAGTGTACGGGCGGGAGTTTTTTCCTACGAGCAGTACTTC	CAWSVRAGVFSYEQYF
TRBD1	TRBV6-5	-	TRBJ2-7	TGTGCCAGCAGTTACGGGACAGGGTTCTACGAGCAGTACTTC	CASSYGTGFYEQYF
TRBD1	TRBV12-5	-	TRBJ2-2	TGTGCTAGTGGTAGACAGGGAAGGGCCGGGGAGCTGTTTTTT	CASGRQGRAGELFF
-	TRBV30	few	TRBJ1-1	TGTGCCTGGAGTGTAACATGGGACATGAAAGCTTTCTTT	CAWSVTWDMKAFF
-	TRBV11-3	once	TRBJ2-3	TGTGCCAGCAGCTTAGGTGGCGACAGCTCTAGCACAGATACGCAGTATTTT	CASSLGGDSSSTDTQYF
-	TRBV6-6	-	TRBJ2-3	TGTGCCAGCAGTTCATTGGGCCATACAGATACGCAGTATTTT	CASSSLGHTDTQYF
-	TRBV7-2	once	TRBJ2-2	TGTGCCAGCAGCCGTCGGGAAGGTAGTGTGACCGGGGAGCTGTTTTTT	CASSRREGSVTGELFF
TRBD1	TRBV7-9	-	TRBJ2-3	TGTGCCAGCAGCCCTCGTCCCGGGACAGGGACAGATACGCAGTATTTT	CASSPRPGTGTDTQYF
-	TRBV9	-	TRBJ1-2	TGTGCCAGCAGCGGCGACAGATCGCCCGGGGGCTACACCTTC	CASSGDRSPGGYTF
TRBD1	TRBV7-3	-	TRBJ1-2	TGTGCCAGCAGCTTAACGTTGAGGACAGGGGATTACTATGGCTACACCTTC	CASSLTLRTGDYYGYTF
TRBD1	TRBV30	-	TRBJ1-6	TGTGCCTGGGGGACAGTGGGGAATTCACCCCTCCACTTT	CAWGTVGNSPLHF
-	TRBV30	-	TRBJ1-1	TGTGCCTGGATTAGGGGTGGGAACACTGAAGCTTTCTTT	CAWIRGGNTEAFF
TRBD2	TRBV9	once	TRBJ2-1	TGTGCCAGCAGCTTTACTAGCGGGAGTTACAATGAGCAGTTCTTC	CASSFTSGSYNEQFF
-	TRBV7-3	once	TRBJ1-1	TGTGCCAGCAGCCCCAGCGCAGGGCGGACTGAAGCTTTCTTT	CASSPSAGRTEAFF
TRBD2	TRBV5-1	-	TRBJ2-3	TGCGCCAGCAGCTTCGGGACTAGCGGCACAGATACGCAGTATTTT	CASSFGTSGTDTQYF
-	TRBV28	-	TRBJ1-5	TGTGCCAGCAGTTTACCAGGAGGGCAGATTTATAGCAATCAGCCCCAGCATTTT	CASSLPGGQIYSNQPQHF
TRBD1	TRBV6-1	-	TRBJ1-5	TGTGCCAGCAGTGCCACCTGGGGACAGAATTTCCATCAGCCCCAGCATTTT	CASSATWGQNFHQPQHF
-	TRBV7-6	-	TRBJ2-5	TGTGCCAGCAGCGAAGAGGGGGTTCGAGGACCTGGGACCCAGTACTTC	CASSEEGVRGPGTQYF
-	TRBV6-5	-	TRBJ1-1	TGTGCCAGCAGTTACACCCCAGGGGTTAGCACTGAAGCTTTCTTT	CASSYTPGVSTEAFF
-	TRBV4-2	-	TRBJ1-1	TGTGCCAGCAGCTTGCAGTCGAACACTGAAGCTTTCTTT	CASSLQSNTEAFF
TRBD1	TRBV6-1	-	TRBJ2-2	TGTGCCAGCAGTGTCGGGACAGTGAACACCGGGGAGCTGTTTTTT	CASSVGTVNTGELFF
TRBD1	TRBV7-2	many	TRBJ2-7	TGTGCCAGCAGCCCGGGAGGGACAGGGGGCGTTTCCGAGCAGTACTTC	CASSPGGTGGVSEQYF
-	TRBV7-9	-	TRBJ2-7	TGTGCCAGCAGCTTAGCGGCAGGGTACGCCGAGCAGTACTTC	CASSLAAGYAEQYF
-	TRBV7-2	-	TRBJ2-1	TGTGCCAGCAGCTTCCGGGGAACCTACAATGAGCAGTTCTTC	CASSFRGTYNEQFF
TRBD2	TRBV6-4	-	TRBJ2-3	TGTGCCAGCAGTGAAGGTAGCGGGAGTGCAGATACGCAGTATTTT	CASSEGSGSADTQYF
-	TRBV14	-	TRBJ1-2	TGTGCCAGCAGCAAGGGGTATGGCTACACCTTC	CASSKGYGYTF
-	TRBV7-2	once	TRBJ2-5	TGTGCCAGCAGCTCGCGGACGGGGGTCTGGGAGACCCAGTACTTC	CASSSRTGVWETQYF
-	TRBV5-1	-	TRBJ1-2	TGCGCCAGCGCCCCGGTCCGGGGGAACTTCGGCTACACCTTC	CASAPVRGNFGYTF
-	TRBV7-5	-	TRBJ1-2	TGTGTCAGAAGCTTATTAAGTCGGACAGACTATGGCTACACCTTC	CVRSLLSRTDYGYTF
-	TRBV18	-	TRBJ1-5	TGTGCCAGCTCAACTGACAGTAGCAATCAGCCCCAGCATTTT	CASSTDSSNQPQHF